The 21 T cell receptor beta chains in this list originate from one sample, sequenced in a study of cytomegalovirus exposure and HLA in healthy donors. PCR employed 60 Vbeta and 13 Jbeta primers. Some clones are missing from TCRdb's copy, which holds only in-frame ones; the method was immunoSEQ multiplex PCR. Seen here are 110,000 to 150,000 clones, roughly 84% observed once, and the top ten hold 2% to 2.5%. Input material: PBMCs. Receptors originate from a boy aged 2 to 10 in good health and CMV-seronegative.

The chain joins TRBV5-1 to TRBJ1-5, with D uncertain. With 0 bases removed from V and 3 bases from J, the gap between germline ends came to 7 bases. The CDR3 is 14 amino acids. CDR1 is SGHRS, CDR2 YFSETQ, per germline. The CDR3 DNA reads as TGCGCCAGCAGCTTGGGGCGGTCCAATCAGCCCCAGCATTTT. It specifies CASSLGRSNQPQHF.

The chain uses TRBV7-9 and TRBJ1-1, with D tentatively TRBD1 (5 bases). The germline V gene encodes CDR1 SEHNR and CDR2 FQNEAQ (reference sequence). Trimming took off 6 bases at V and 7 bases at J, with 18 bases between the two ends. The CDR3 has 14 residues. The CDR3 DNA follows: TGTGCCAGCAGTCGGGGAGGGGATGGAAGTGAAGCTTTCTTT. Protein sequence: CASSRGGDGSEAFF.

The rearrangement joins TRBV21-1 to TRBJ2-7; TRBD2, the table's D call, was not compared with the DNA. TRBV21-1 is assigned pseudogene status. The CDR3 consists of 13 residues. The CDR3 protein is CASKDGETYEQYF. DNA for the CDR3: TGTGCCAGCAAGGACGGGGAGACCTACGAGCAGTACTTC.

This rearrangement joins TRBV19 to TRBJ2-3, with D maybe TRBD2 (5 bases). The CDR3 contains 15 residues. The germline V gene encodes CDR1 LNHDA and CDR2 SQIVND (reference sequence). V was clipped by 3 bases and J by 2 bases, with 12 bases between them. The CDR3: CASSISGSDTDTQYF. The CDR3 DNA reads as TGTGCCAGTAGTATTTCGGGATCGGACACAGATACGCAGTATTTT. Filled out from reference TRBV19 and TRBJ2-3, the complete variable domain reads DGGITQSPKYLFRKEGQNVTLSCEQNLNHDAMYWYRQDPGQGLRLIYYSQIVNDFQKGDIAEGYSVSREKKESFPLTVTSAQKNPTAFYLCASSISGSDTDTQYFGPGTRLTVL.

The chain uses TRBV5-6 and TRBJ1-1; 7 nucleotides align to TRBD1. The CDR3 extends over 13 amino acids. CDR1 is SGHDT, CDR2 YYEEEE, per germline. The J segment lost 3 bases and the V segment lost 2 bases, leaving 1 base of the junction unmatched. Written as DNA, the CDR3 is TGTGCCAGCAGCTTAGGGGGCCACACTGAAGCTTTCTTT. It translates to CASSLGGHTEAFF.

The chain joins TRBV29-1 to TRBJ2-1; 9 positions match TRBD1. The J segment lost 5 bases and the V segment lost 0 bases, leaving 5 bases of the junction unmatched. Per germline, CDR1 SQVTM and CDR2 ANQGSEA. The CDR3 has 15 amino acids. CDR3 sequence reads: CSVEDGRDRDNEQFF. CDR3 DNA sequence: TGCAGCGTTGAAGATGGTCGGGACAGGGACAATGAGCAGTTCTTC.

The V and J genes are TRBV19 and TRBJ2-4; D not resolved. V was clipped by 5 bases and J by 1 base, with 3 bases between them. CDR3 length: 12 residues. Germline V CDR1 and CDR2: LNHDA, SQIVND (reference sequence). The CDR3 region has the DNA TGTGCCAGTAGTGCGGCCAAAAACATTCAGTACTTC. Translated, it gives CASSAAKNIQYF.

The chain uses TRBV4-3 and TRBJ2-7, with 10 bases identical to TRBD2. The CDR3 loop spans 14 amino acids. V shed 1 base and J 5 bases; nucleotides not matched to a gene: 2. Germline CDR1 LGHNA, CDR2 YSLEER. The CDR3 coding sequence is TGCGCCAGCAGCCAAGTCCTAGCGGGAGACGAGCAGTACTTC. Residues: CASSQVLAGDEQYF.

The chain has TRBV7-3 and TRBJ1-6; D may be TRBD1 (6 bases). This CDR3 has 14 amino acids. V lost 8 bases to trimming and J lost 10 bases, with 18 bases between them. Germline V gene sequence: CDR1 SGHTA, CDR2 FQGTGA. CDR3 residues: CASQSDWGPSPLHF. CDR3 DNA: TGTGCCAGCCAGTCCGATTGGGGGCCCTCACCCCTCCACTTT. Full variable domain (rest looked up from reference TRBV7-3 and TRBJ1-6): GAGVSQTPSNKVTEKGKYVELRCDPISGHTALYWYRQSLGQGPEFLIYFQGTGAADDSGLPNDRFFAVRPEGSVSTLKIQRTERGDSAVYLCASQSDWGPSPLHFGNGTRLTVT.

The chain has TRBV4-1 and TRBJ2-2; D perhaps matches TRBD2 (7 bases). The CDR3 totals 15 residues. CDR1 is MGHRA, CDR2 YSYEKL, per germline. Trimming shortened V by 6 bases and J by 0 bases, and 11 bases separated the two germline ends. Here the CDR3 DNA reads TGCGCCAGCAGACGGGGGGCAACGAACACCGGGGAGCTGTTTTTT. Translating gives CASRRGATNTGELFF.

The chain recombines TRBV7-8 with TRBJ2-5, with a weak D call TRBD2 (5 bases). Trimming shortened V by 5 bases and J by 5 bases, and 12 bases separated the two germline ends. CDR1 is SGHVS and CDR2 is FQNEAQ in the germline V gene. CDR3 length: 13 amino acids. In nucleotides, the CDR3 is TGTGCCAGCAGCCCGGGGTCTCGGGAGACCCAGTACTTC. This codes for CASSPGSRETQYF.

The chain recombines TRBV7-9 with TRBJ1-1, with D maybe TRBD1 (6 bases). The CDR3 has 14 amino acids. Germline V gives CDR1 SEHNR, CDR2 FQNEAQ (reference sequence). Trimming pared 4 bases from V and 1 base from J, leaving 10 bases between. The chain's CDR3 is CASSSQGTNTEAFF. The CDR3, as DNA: TGTGCCAGCAGCTCCCAGGGGACGAACACTGAAGCTTTCTTT.

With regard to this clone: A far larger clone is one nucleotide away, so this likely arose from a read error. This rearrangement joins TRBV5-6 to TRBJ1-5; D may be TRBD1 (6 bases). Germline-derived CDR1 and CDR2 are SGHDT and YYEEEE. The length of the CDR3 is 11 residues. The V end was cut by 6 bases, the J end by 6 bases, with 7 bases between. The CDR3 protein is CASTGAQPQHF. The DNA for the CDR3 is TGTGCCAGCACAGGGGCTCAGCCCCAGCATTTT.

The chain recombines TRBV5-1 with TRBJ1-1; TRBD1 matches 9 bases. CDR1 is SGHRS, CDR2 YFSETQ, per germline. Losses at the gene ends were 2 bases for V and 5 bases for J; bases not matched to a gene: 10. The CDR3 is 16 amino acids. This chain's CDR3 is CASSFRLGQGWTEAFF. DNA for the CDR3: TGCGCCAGCAGCTTCCGCCTCGGACAGGGGTGGACTGAAGCTTTCTTT.

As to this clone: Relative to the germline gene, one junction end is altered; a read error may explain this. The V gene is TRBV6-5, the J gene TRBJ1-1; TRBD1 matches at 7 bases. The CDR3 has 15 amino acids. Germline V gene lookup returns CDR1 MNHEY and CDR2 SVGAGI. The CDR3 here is CASSYEPGQNSEAFF. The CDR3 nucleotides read TGTGCCAGCAGTTATGAGCCGGGACAGAACTCTGAAGCTTTCTTT.

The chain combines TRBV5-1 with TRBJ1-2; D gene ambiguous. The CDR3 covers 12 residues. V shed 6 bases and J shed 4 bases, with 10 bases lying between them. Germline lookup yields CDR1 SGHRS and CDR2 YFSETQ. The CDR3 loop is CASTGDSYGYTF. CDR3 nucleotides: TGCGCCAGCACGGGTGATAGCTATGGCTACACCTTC.

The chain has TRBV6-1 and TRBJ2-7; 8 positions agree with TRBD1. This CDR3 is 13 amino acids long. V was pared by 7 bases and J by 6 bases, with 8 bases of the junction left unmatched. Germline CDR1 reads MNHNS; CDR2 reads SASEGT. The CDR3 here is CASTTIDRGEQYF. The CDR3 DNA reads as TGTGCCAGCACCACCATCGACAGGGGCGAGCAGTACTTC.

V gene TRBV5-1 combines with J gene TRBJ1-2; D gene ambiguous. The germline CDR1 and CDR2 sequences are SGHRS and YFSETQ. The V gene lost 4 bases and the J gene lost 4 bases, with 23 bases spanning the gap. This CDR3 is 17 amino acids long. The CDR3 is CASSAVLPFSPSYGYTF. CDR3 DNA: TGCGCCAGCAGCGCGGTCCTCCCTTTTAGTCCCTCCTATGGCTACACCTTC.

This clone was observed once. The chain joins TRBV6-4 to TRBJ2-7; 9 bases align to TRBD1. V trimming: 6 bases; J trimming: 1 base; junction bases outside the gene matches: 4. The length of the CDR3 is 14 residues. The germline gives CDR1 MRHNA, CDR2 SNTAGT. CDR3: CASSLDRGSYEQYF. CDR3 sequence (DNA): TGTGCCAGCAGCCTGGACAGGGGATCCTACGAGCAGTACTTC.

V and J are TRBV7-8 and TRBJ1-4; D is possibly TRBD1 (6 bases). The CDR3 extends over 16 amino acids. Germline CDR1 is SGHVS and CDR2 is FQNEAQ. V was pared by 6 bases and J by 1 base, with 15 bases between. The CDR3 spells CASSLGGGGTNEKLFF. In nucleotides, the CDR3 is TGTGCCAGCAGTTTGGGAGGGGGGGGAACTAATGAAAAACTGTTTTTT.

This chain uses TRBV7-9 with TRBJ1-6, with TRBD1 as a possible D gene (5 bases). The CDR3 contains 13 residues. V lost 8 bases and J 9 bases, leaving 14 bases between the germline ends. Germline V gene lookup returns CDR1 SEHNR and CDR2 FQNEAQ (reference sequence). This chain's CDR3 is CASPPRVGSPLHF. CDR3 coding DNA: TGTGCCAGCCCCCCCAGGGTCGGTTCACCCCTCCACTTT.